Each of the 5 T cell receptor beta chains below was sequenced from the same sample in a study of radiation and T cells in renal cell carcinoma. Assay: immunoSEQ multiplex PCR; the TCRdb copy retains only in-frame clones and omits some. The data show 150,000 to 160,000 clones, approximately 90% seen once. Time point described: blood 2 weeks post-SBRT. Treatment here: 15 Gy SBRT to primary tumor, nephrectomy 4 weeks later. The source was blood, collected from a patient whose treatment included radiotherapy and nephrectomy. Source of these receptors: a woman between 50 and 59 years old with renal cell carcinoma.

The rearrangement uses TRBV2 and TRBJ2-7, with 13 nucleotides matching TRBD2. V shed 6 bases, J shed 3 bases, and the junction held 2 bases outside the gene matches. The CDR3 is 14 residues long. Per the germline V gene, CDR1 is SNHLY and CDR2 is FYNNEI. The CDR3 protein is CASRGLAGDYEQYF. The CDR3 nucleotides read TGTGCCAGCAGAGGACTAGCGGGGGACTACGAGCAGTACTTC.

The chain couples TRBV7-2 to TRBJ2-1, with 8 bases that match TRBD1. The CDR3 has 15 amino acids. Unmatched junction bases numbered 5, after V lost 5 bases and J lost 2 bases. CDR1 and CDR2 from the germline V gene are SGHTA and FQGNSA. This CDR3 is CASSQGGQAYNEQFF. The CDR3 DNA reads as TGTGCCAGCAGCCAAGGGGGACAGGCCTACAATGAGCAGTTCTTC.

V is TRBV6-5 and J is TRBJ1-1; 7 positions match TRBD1. The CDR3 is 15 residues long. Germline assignment: CDR1 MNHEY and CDR2 SVGAGI. After removal of 4 bases from V and 5 bases from J, the junction contained 10 bases not matched to a gene. This CDR3 is CASSSKQGYGTEAFF. The CDR3 DNA follows: TGTGCCAGCAGTTCCAAACAGGGGTATGGGACTGAAGCTTTCTTT.

The chain links TRBV7-9 to TRBJ2-1; 12 nucleotides line up with TRBD2. Germline CDR1 reads SEHNR; CDR2 reads FQNEAQ (reference sequence). V was clipped by 3 bases and J by 4 bases; unmatched bases: 1. The CDR3 runs 15 residues. Written as DNA, the CDR3 is TGTGCCAGCAGCTTCGGACTAGCGGGGTACAATGAGCAGTTCTTC. Translation: CASSFGLAGYNEQFF.

The J gene is TRBJ2-7, the V gene TRBV23-1; 10 nucleotides agree with TRBD1. TRBV23-1 is reported as an ORF; its role is uncertain. The CDR3 runs 18 residues. The V gene end was trimmed by 2 bases and the J gene end by 3 bases; junction bases not matched to a gene: 13. The CDR3: CASSQPGQGRCLVYEQYF. The CDR3 DNA reads TGCGCCAGCAGTCAACCGGGACAGGGGAGGTGTTTGGTCTACGAGCAGTACTTC.